This entry concerns a single T cell receptor (beta chain). Its antigen remains unidentified. The sequencing template was cDNA reverse transcribed from extracted RNA. Sequencing was performed with immunoSEQ multiplex PCR; in TCRdb, only in-frame clones are kept and a portion is missing. The table includes 61,000 or so clones, over 95% detected once. The data belong to a study of CD8+ T cells in alopecia areata. Study-wide context: Oral tofacitinib (5 to 10 mg twice daily) was administered to treated patients.

Germline assignment: CDR1 SQVTM and CDR2 ANQGSEA. Trimming removed 2 bases from V and 7 bases from J, with 15 bases in between. The CDR3 loop spans 14 amino acids. General study results and limits: Higher clonality and more expanded CD8+ clones appeared in lesional than normal scalp.

The TCR was taken from a human donor with alopecia areata. The V call is TRBV29-1, the J call TRBJ2-1; TRBD2 might be the D (6 bases). The input for sequencing was CD8+ T cells sorted from blood, taken at week 0. The CDR3 DNA reads TGCAGCGTTGAACCTGGGACTCCAAAAAATGAGCAGTTCTTC. Encoded protein: CSVEPGTPKNEQFF.